This T cell receptor beta chain derives from a study of blood T cell repertoires in COVID-19. Study context: Sites across the United States, Italy and Spain contributed samples from acute and convalescent COVID-19. PBMCs, B-cell-depleted T cells, or T cells were the source of the cDNA or gDNA that made up the material.

Per the study methods: Amplification of reference gene primers provided the estimated nucleated cell counts. Sequenced by immunoSEQ multiplex PCR; TCRdb stores in-frame clones only, minus some. From that table come the V and J calls and clone size; the DNA was used to work out D and trimming. The repertoire consists of about 170,000 clones, with roughly 89% occurring once and the leading ten covering roughly 3.7%. With 1 base clipped from V and 13 bases from J, the junction kept 7 bases outside the gene matches. Germline lookup yields CDR1 SGHDN and CDR2 FVKESK. The CDR3 is 13 amino acids. This TCR came from a man aged 18 to 30 with active or convalescent COVID-19. Sequenced sample: peripheral blood. The chain links TRBV14 to TRBJ2-1, with TRBD1 identical over 7 bases. The CDR3 reads CASSQVKRGPQFF. The CDR3 DNA reads as TGTGCCAGCAGCCAAGTTAAGAGGGGGCCTCAGTTCTTC.